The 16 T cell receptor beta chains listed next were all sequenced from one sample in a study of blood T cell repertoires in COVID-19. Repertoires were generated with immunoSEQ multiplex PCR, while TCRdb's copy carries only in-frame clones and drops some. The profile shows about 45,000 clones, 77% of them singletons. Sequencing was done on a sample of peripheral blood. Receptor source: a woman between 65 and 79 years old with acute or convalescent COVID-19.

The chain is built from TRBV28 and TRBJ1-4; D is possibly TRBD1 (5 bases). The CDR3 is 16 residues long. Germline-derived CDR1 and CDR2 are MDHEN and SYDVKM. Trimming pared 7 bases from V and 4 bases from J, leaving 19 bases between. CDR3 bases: TGTGCCAGCACCCGTTCGGGGGGAGGAAGTAATGAAAAACTGTTTTTT. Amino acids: CASTRSGGGSNEKLFF.

As DNA, the CDR3 is TGTGCCAGCAGTGGGACAGGGTGGTCAAATGAGCAGTTCTTC. Translating it yields CASSGTGWSNEQFF. This chain connects TRBV14 to TRBJ2-1; 9 bases are a match to TRBD1. Germline loops: CDR1 SGHDN, CDR2 FVKESK. The CDR3 length is 14 residues. Trimming cost V 6 bases and J 7 bases; bases outside gene matches: 7.

CDR3 loop: CASSVVGEGTEAFF. Written as DNA, the CDR3 is TGTGCCAGCAGTGTGGTCGGGGAGGGCACTGAAGCTTTCTTT. The chain has TRBV2 and TRBJ1-1; D is uncertain. The V gene lost 4 bases and the J gene lost 4 bases, with 13 bases spanning the gap. The germline CDR1 and CDR2 sequences are SNHLY and FYNNEI. The CDR3 has 14 residues.

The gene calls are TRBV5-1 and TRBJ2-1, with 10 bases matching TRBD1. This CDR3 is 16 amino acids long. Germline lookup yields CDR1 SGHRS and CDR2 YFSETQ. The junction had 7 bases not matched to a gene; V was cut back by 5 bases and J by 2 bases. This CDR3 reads CASRLGQGVAYNEQFF. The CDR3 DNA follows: TGCGCCAGCAGATTAGGACAGGGGGTGGCCTACAATGAGCAGTTCTTC.

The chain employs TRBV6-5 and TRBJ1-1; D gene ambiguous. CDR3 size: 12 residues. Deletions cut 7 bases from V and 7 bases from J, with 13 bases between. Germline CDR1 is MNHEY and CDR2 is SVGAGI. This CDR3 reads CASTHAGSEAFF. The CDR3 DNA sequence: TGTGCCAGCACCCACGCAGGTAGTGAAGCTTTCTTT.

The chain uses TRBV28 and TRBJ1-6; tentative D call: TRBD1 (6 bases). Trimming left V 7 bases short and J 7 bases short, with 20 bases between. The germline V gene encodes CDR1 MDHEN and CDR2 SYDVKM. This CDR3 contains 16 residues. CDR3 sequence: CASTLPAQGWNSPLHF. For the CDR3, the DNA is TGTGCCAGCACCCTCCCCGCACAGGGATGGAATTCACCCCTCCACTTT.

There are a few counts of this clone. Written as DNA, the CDR3 is TGTGCCAGCAGCTTTCAAGGCGGGGTCCAAGAGACCCAGTACTTC. This sequence encodes CASSFQGGVQETQYF. V usage is TRBV7-2 and J usage is TRBJ2-5; D is possibly TRBD2 (6 bases). The germline CDR1 and CDR2 sequences are SGHTA and FQGNSA. CDR3 length: 15 residues. Trimming left V 3 bases short and J 1 base short, with 12 bases between.

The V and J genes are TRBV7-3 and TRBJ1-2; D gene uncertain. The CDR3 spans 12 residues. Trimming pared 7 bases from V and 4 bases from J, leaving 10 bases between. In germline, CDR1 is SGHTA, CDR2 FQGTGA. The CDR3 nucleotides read TGTGCCAGCATGAGGGAGGGCTATGGCTACACCTTC. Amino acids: CASMREGYGYTF.

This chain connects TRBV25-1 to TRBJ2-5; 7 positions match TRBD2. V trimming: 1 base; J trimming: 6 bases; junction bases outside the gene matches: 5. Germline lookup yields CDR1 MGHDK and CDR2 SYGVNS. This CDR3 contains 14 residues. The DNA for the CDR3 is TGTGCCAGCAGTGAATCGGGCGGGAGACAGACCCAGTACTTC. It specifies CASSESGGRQTQYF.

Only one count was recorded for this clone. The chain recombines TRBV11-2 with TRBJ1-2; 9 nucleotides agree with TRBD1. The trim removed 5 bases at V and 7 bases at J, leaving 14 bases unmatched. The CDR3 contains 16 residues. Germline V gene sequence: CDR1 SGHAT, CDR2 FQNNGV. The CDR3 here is CASSPQTRTGGSGYTF. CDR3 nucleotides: TGTGCCAGCAGCCCCCAAACGCGCACAGGGGGCTCTGGCTACACCTTC.

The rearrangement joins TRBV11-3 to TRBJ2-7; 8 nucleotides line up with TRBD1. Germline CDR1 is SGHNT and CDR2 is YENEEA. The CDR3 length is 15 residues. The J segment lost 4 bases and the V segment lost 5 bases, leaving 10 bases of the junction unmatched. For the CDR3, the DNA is TGTGCCAGCAGCCCCGGGACAGGTTGGGGGTACGAGCAGTACTTC. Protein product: CASSPGTGWGYEQYF. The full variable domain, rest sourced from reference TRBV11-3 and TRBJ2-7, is EAGVVQSPRYKIIEKKQPVAFWCNPISGHNTLYWYLQNLGQGPELLIRYENEEAVDDSQLPKDRFSAERLKGVDSTLKIQPAELGDSAVYLCASSPGTGWGYEQYFGPGTRLTVT.

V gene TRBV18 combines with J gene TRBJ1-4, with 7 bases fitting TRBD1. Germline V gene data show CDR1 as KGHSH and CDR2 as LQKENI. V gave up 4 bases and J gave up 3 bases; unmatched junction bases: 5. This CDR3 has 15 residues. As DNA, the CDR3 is TGTGCCAGCTCACAACAGGGGTTCGCTAATGAAAAACTGTTTTTT. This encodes CASSQQGFANEKLFF. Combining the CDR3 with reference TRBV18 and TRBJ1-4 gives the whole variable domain NAGVMQNPRHLVRRRGQEARLRCSPMKGHSHVYWYRQLPEEGLKFMVYLQKENIIDESGMPKERFSAEFPKEGPSILRIQQVVRGDSAAYFCASSQQGFANEKLFFGSGTQLSVL.

The CDR3 DNA reads TGTGCCAGTACTACGTATCCACCGGGAAACACCATATATTTT. It translates to CASTTYPPGNTIYF. The gene calls are TRBV19 and TRBJ1-3; no definite D call. V was shortened by 7 bases and J by 4 bases, with 14 bases between the two germline ends. In germline, CDR1 is LNHDA, CDR2 SQIVND (reference sequence). The CDR3 consists of 14 residues.

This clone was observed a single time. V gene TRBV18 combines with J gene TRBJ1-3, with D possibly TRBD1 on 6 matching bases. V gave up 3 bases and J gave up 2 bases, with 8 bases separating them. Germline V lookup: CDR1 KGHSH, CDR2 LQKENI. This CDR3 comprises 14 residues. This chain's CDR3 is CASSPQGTGNTIYF. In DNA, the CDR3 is TGTGCCAGCTCACCCCAGGGGACTGGAAACACCATATATTTT.

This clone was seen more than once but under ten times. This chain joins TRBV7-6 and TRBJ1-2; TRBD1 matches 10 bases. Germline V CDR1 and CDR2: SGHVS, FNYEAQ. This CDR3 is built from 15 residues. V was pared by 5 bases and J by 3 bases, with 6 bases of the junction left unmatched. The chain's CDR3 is CASSQTGGSDYGYTF. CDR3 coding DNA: TGTGCCAGCAGCCAGACAGGGGGCAGTGACTATGGCTACACCTTC.

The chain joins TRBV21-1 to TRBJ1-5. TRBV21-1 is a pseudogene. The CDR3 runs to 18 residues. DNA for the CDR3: TGTGCCAGCAGCAAAGCGGGGGGGGATTCTGGGAGCAATCAGCCCCAGCATTTT. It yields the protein CASSKAGGDSGSNQPQHF.